These T cell receptor beta chains were read from a single sample in a study of breast tumors, draining lymph nodes, adjacent tissues. TCRdb re-called the multiplex PCR reads with MiXCR, one entry per CDR3 protein. The sample includes tens of thousands of distinct CDR3 sequences, 15% to 20% of them seen just once. Material: axillary lymph node tissue. The receptors stem from a female donor with breast cancer. Some clones in this sample may be carry-over from other donors' samples. Each CDR3 is given with its conserved first and last residue. The D gene is left open where the match is weak. Only some rows state a clone size, as once, few, many or a class for expanded clones.

cdr3_length	v_call	d_call	clone_size	j_call	cdr3_aa	cdr3_nt
16	TRBV7-6	NA	many	TRBJ1-3	CASSAGPGFSGNTIYF	TGTGCCAGCAGCGCAGGCCCAGGGTTCTCTGGAAACACCATATATTTT
14	TRBV6-2/TRBV6-3	NA	many	TRBJ2-3	CASSYTHGADTQYF	TGTGCCAGCAGTTACACGCATGGAGCAGATACGCAGTATTTT
14	TRBV24-1	NA	NA	TRBJ2-7	CATSDPPPSCEQYF	TGTGCCACCAGTGATCCTCCACCCTCCTGCGAGCAGTACTTC
13	TRBV5-5	NA	many	TRBJ2-7	CASSLPGVHEQYF	TGTGCCAGCTCGCTCCCGGGCGTCCACGAGCAGTACTTC
16	TRBV24-1	NA	many	TRBJ1-5	CATSEASNRVDQPQHF	TGTGCCACCAGTGAAGCCAGCAACAGGGTCGACCAGCCCCAGCATTTT
14	TRBV24-1	NA	NA	TRBJ1-1	CATSGNSENTEAFF	TGTGCCACCAGTGGAAACAGCGAGAACACTGAAGCTTTCTTT
16	TRBV7-9	NA	many	TRBJ2-7	CASSLLAGQGHYEQYF	TGTGCCAGCAGCTTACTGGCCGGTCAGGGCCACTACGAGCAGTACTTC
14	TRBV7-2	NA	many	TRBJ2-5	CASSSLHLSETQYF	TGTGCCAGCAGCTCTCTTCACCTGTCAGAGACCCAGTACTTC
18	TRBV3-1	TRBD2	few	TRBJ2-1	CASSQGYVRLAVYNEQFF	TGTGCCAGCAGCCAAGGGTACGTAAGGCTAGCGGTTTACAATGAGCAGTTCTTC
15	TRBV7-9	TRBD1	many	TRBJ2-2	CASRPGTANTGELFF	TGTGCCAGCAGGCCCGGGACAGCGAACACCGGGGAGCTGTTTTTT
13	TRBV20-1	TRBD2	many	TRBJ2-7	CSARFTSGYEQYF	TGCAGTGCTAGGTTTACTAGCGGGTACGAGCAGTACTTC
17	TRBV7-9	TRBD2	medium-sized	TRBJ2-3	CASSLGASGTFTDTQYF	TGTGCCAGCAGCTTAGGGGCTAGCGGGACTTTTACAGATACGCAGTATTTT
12	TRBV6-2/TRBV6-3	NA	many	TRBJ2-2	CASSRGAGELFF	TGTGCCAGCAGTCGAGGCGCCGGGGAGCTGTTTTTT
12	TRBV20-1	NA	many	TRBJ2-7	CSAPAATYEQYF	TGCAGTGCTCCCGCGGCAACCTACGAGCAGTACTTC
16	TRBV2	NA	many	TRBJ2-2	CASTAETGVRTGELFF	TGTGCCAGCACCGCCGAGACGGGAGTTCGGACCGGGGAGCTGTTTTTT
14	TRBV7-2	NA	many	TRBJ1-2	CASSFGRGNYGYTF	TGTGCCAGCAGCTTCGGACGGGGGAACTATGGCTACACCTTC
15	TRBV7-2	NA	many	TRBJ1-4	CASSLGVGRNEKLFF	TGTGCCAGCAGCTTAGGTGTGGGTCGGAATGAAAAACTGTTTTTT
14	TRBV5-1	NA	many	TRBJ2-3	CASSLRTSTDTQYF	TGCGCCAGCAGCTTGAGGACTAGCACAGATACGCAGTATTTT
16	TRBV7-9	TRBD1	many	TRBJ2-2	CASSLSRQGATGELFF	TGTGCCAGCAGCTTATCACGACAGGGGGCAACCGGGGAGCTGTTTTTT
16	TRBV7-2	TRBD1	many	TRBJ2-5	CASSLRGQGYIETQYF	TGTGCCAGCAGCTTAAGAGGACAGGGGTATATAGAGACCCAGTACTTC
15	TRBV20-1	NA	many	TRBJ2-7	CSASPPVGGDYEQYF	TGCAGTGCTAGTCCCCCAGTAGGCGGAGATTACGAGCAGTACTTC
13	TRBV19	NA	many	TRBJ1-5	CASSQDSTQPQHF	TGTGCCAGTAGTCAGGATAGCACTCAGCCCCAGCATTTT
13	TRBV7-2	NA	many	TRBJ2-7	CASSLVVPHEQYF	TGTGCCAGCAGCTTAGTAGTCCCTCACGAGCAGTACTTC
16	TRBV11-3	TRBD1	NA	TRBJ2-4	CASSSHRDRAKNIQYF	TGTGCCAGCAGCTCCCACAGGGACAGAGCCAAAAACATTCAGTACTTC
13	TRBV5-1	NA	many	TRBJ2-3	CASSSGPSDTQYF	TGCGCCAGCAGCTCCGGACCCTCAGATACGCAGTATTTT
15	TRBV5-4	NA	NA	TRBJ1-4	CASSLGGATNEELFF	TGTGCCAGCAGCTTGGGCGGCGCAACTAATGAAGAACTGTTTTTT
15	TRBV12-1	NA	NA	TRBJ1-5	CASSPPTGANQPQHF	TGTGCCAGCAGCCCCCCAACAGGGGCCAATCAGCCCCAGCATTTT
14	TRBV7-9	NA	many	TRBJ2-1	CASSLAGELNEQFF	TGTGCCAGCAGCTTAGCGGGAGAGCTAAATGAGCAGTTCTTC
13	TRBV3-1	TRBD1	many	TRBJ2-7	CASSYGQGGEQYF	TGTGCCAGCAGCTATGGACAGGGCGGCGAGCAGTACTTC
16	TRBV11-3	NA	NA	TRBJ2-1	CASSSGGGRYYNEQFF	TGTGCCAGCAGCTCAGGGGGCGGGAGATATTACAATGAGCAGTTCTTC
14	TRBV20-1	NA	NA	TRBJ2-2	CSARKGVNTGELFF	TGCAGTGCTAGAAAGGGGGTCAACACCGGGGAGCTGTTTTTT
17	TRBV6-6	NA	NA	TRBJ1-1	CASSYSPGGGVVTEAFF	TGTGCCAGCAGTTACTCACCCGGGGGAGGGGTCGTGACTGAAGCTTTCTTT
15	TRBV18	TRBD1	few	TRBJ1-6	CASSPGQSTYSPLHF	TGTGCCAGCTCACCGGGACAGTCAACATATTCACCCCTCCACTTT
16	TRBV5-4	TRBD1	many	TRBJ2-7	CASSSWTGTGRREQYF	TGTGCCAGCAGCTCGTGGACCGGGACAGGGAGGAGGGAGCAGTACTTC
13	TRBV5-4	TRBD2	many	TRBJ2-3	CVGGLAGGDTQYF	TGTGTGGGGGGACTAGCGGGAGGAGATACGCAGTATTTT
13	TRBV5-1	NA	many	TRBJ1-2	CASSFLADYGYTF	TGCGCCAGCAGCTTTTTGGCGGATTATGGCTACACCTTC
13	TRBV20-1	NA	many	TRBJ1-6	CSAHKGGRSPLHF	TGCAGTGCTCACAAGGGGGGTAGATCACCCCTCCACTTT
15	TRBV5-6	TRBD2	many	TRBJ2-1	CASSLAAAGVIEQFF	TGTGCCAGCAGCTTGGCGGCAGCGGGAGTTATTGAGCAGTTCTTC
15	TRBV9	NA	many	TRBJ2-3	CASSVGLRSTDTQYF	TGTGCCAGCAGCGTAGGGTTGCGGAGCACAGATACGCAGTATTTT
15	TRBV5-1	NA	many	TRBJ1-2	CASSQQGTYPLGYTF	TGCGCCAGCAGCCAACAGGGAACTTACCCCTTAGGCTACACCTTC
21	TRBV7-9	TRBD2	many	TRBJ2-1	CASSKASGGTISTSSYNEQFF	TGTGCCAGCAGCAAAGCCTCGGGAGGGACTATCTCGACCAGCTCCTACAATGAGCAGTTCTTC
15	TRBV4-2	NA	many	TRBJ2-1	CASSPGPGRPDEQFF	TGTGCCAGCAGCCCGGGCCCGGGACGGCCGGATGAGCAGTTCTTC
15	TRBV5-1	NA	NA	TRBJ2-7	CASGLGGTPPYEQYF	TGCGCCAGCGGCTTGGGTGGGACTCCCCCCTACGAGCAGTACTTC
10	TRBV29-1	NA	many	TRBJ2-1	CSVGTGPGFF	TGCAGCGTTGGTACCGGTCCGGGGTTCTTC
16	TRBV30	TRBD2	NA	TRBJ2-1	CAVTSGREISYNEQFF	TGTGCCGTGACTAGCGGGAGGGAAATCTCCTACAATGAGCAGTTCTTC
16	TRBV7-2	TRBD1	NA	TRBJ1-2	CASSFFDRGRGYGYTF	TGTGCCAGCAGCTTTTTTGACAGGGGAAGGGGCTATGGCTACACCTTC
14	TRBV7-9	TRBD1	NA	TRBJ1-2	CASSFETGGLGYTF	TGTGCCAGCAGCTTCGAGACAGGGGGCCTTGGCTACACCTTC
11	TRBV12-3/TRBV12-4	NA	many	TRBJ1-2	CASSFGYGYTF	TGTGCCAGCAGTTTCGGGTATGGCTACACCTTC
16	TRBV28	NA	few	TRBJ1-2	CASSYGKNRRDYGYTF	TGTGCCAGCAGTTATGGTAAAAACAGGCGAGACTATGGCTACACCTTC